This TCR beta chain was observed in a study of post-analysis software for immune sequencing data. As for this clonotype: The antigen is undetermined.

Every TCR beta cDNA library bore unique molecular identifiers. MiXCR, run by TCRdb on the PCR reads, gives a single entry per CDR3 protein. The data hold some 890,000 distinct CDR3 sequences, with roughly 50% observed a single time. General study results and limits: Roughly 5 TRBV segments, TRBV5-6, TRBV5-1 and TRBV20-1 among them, were found more frequent in patients than controls.

This CDR3 contains 12 residues. Between the trimmed V and J ends, which lost 3 bases and 10 bases, there was a span of 13 bases. Germline V lookup: CDR1 DFQATT, CDR2 SNEGSKA (reference sequence). The source of this sequence is a girl aged 10-17 years with multiple sclerosis. The V gene is TRBV20-1, the J gene TRBJ2-1, with D unresolved. The material sequenced was blood. CDR3 in DNA: TGCAGTGCTAGTGGAGAGCCACAGGAGCAGTTCTTC. The encoded protein is CSASGEPQEQFF.